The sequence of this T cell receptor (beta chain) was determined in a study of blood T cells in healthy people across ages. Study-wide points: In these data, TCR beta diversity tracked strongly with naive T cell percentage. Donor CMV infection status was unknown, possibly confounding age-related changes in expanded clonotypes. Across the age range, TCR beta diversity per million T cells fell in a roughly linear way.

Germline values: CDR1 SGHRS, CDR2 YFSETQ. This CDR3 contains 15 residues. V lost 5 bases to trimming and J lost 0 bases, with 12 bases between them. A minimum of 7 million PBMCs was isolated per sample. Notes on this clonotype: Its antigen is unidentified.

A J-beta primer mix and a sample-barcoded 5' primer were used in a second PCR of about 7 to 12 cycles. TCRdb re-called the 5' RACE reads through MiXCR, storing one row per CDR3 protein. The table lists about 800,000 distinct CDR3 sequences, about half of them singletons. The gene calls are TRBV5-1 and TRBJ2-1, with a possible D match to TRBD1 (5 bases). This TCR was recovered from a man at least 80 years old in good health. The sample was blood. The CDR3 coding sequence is TGCGCCAGCAGTTTACAGGTTAGCTCCTACAATGAGCAGTTCTTC. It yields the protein CASSLQVSSYNEQFF.